The source of this TCR beta chain is a study of blood T cell repertoires in COVID-19. Study-level information: Specimens from acute and convalescent COVID-19 originated in the United States, Italy and Spain. PBMCs, B-cell-depleted T cells, or T cells provided the cDNA or gDNA that made up the material.

Self-reported history from a screening survey and questionnaire set each donor's cohort. Authors' analysis steps: How many nucleated cells were present was estimated from reference gene primer amplification. The data were produced by immunoSEQ multiplex PCR, yet TCRdb's version contains in-frame clones alone and is incomplete. V, J and clone size were drawn from that table, and D and trimming were deduced from the DNA. The sample includes some 320,000 clones, roughly 89% seen only once; the top ten take about 5%. Germline-derived CDR1 and CDR2 are MDHEN and SYDVKM. There are 17 residues in the CDR3. V was clipped by 1 base and J by 4 bases; unmatched bases: 7.

The receptor comes from a man aged 55 to 70 who had recovered from COVID-19. The sample comprised PBMCs or T cells enriched from blood (not recorded which). The chain carries TRBV28 and TRBJ1-5; 10 nucleotides match TRBD1. CDR3 residues: CASSLLGQGPRNQPQHF. CDR3 nucleotide sequence: TGTGCCAGCAGTTTATTGGGACAGGGGCCTAGAAATCAGCCCCAGCATTTT.